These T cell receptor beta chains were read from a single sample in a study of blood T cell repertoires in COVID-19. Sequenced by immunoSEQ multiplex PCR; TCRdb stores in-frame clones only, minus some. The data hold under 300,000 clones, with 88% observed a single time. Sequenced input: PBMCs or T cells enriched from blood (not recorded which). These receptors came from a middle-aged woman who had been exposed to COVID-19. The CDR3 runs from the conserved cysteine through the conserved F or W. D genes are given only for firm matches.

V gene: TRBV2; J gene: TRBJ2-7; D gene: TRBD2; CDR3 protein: CASAGLAGVQYF; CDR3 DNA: TGTGCCAGCGCCGGACTAGCGGGGGTGCAGTACTTC
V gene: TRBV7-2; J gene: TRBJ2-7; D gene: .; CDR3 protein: CASSLVLTGGYEQYF; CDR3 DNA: TGTGCCAGCAGCCTCGTCCTTACAGGTGGTTACGAGCAGTACTTC
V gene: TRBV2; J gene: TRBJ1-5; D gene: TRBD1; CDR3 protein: CASSGQGVGNQPQHF; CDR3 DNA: TGTGCCAGCAGTGGACAGGGTGTGGGCAATCAGCCCCAGCATTTT
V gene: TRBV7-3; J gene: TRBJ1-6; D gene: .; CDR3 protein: CASSLSRDGSPLHF; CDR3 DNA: TGTGCCAGCAGCTTAAGCAGGGATGGTTCACCCCTCCACTTT
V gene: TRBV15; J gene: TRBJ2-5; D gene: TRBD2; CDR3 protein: CATSRDWTSGDKTQYF; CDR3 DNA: TGTGCCACCAGCAGAGACTGGACTAGCGGGGACAAGACCCAGTACTTC
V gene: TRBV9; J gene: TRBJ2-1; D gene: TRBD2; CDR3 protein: CASSVAGRASGPYNEQFF; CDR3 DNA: TGTGCCAGCAGCGTAGCCGGGAGGGCTAGCGGCCCCTACAATGAGCAGTTCTTC
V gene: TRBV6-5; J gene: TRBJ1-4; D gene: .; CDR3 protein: CASSYSRTVGEKLFF; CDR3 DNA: TGTGCCAGCAGTTACTCGAGGACAGTCGGAGAAAAACTGTTTTTT
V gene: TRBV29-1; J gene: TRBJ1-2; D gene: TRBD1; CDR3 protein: CSVEDRAGGTGYTF; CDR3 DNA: TGCAGCGTTGAAGACAGGGCAGGGGGCACTGGCTACACCTTC
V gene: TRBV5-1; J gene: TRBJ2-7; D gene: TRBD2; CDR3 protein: CASSSLAGDSYEQYF; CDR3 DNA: TGCGCCAGCAGCTCGCTAGCGGGGGACTCCTACGAGCAGTACTTC
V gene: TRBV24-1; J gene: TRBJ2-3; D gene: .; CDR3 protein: CAAGQSTDTQYF; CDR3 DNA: TGTGCCGCCGGACAGAGCACAGATACGCAGTATTTT
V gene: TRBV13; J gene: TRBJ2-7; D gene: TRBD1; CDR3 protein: CASSPGQGSYEQYF; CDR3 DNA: TGTGCCAGCAGCCCGGGACAGGGGTCCTACGAGCAGTACTTC
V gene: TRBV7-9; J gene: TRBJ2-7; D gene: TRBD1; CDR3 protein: CASSLPNGPGTGDPYEQYF; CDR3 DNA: TGTGCCAGCAGCTTACCCAACGGTCCGGGGACAGGGGATCCCTACGAGCAGTACTTC
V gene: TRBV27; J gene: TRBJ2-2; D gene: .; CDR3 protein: CASSFTGLNTGELFF; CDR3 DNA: TGTGCCAGCAGTTTCACAGGTCTTAACACCGGGGAGCTGTTTTTT
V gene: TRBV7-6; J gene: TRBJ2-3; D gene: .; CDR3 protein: CASSLVADSTDTQYF; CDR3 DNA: TGTGCCAGCAGCTTAGTAGCGGATAGCACAGATACGCAGTATTTT
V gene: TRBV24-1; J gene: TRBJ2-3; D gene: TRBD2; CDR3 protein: CATSETLAGGSTDTQYF; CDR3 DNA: TGTGCCACCAGTGAAACCTTAGCGGGAGGGAGTACAGATACGCAGTATTTT
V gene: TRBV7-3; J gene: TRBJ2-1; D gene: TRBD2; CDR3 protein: CASSLFAGGGSEQFF; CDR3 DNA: TGTGCCAGCAGCTTATTCGCGGGAGGGGGAAGTGAGCAGTTCTTC
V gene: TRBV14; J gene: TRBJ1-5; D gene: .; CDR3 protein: CASSRAVQPQHF; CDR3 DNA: TGTGCCAGCAGCCGAGCGGTGCAGCCCCAGCATTTT